What follows is one T cell receptor beta chain and its context. The antigen is unknown. Germline and junction disagree at one end, which may indicate a read error. This entry belongs to a study of cytomegalovirus exposure and HLA in healthy donors. The study's findings and limits: The majority of TCR sequences were rare, yet some public TCRs appeared in many donors. A list of roughly 160 TCR beta chains associated with cytomegalovirus was given.

Amplification used 60 Vbeta primers and 13 Jbeta primers. The assay was immunoSEQ multiplex PCR, and TCRdb's table has in-frame clones only and misses some. The top ten hold roughly 1.4% of the sample, which has roughly 52,000 clones, about 80% seen once. Germline CDR1 reads SGHRS; CDR2 reads YFSETQ. The CDR3 is 13 residues long. The chain is built from TRBV5-1 and TRBJ1-1; TRBD1 aligns across 8 bases. The TCR sequence derives from a female donor in good health and CMV-seronegative. Sequencing was done on a sample of PBMCs. The CDR3 here is CASSWTGNAEAFF. The CDR3 coding sequence is TGCGCCAGCAGCTGGACAGGGAACGCTGAAGCTTTCTTT.